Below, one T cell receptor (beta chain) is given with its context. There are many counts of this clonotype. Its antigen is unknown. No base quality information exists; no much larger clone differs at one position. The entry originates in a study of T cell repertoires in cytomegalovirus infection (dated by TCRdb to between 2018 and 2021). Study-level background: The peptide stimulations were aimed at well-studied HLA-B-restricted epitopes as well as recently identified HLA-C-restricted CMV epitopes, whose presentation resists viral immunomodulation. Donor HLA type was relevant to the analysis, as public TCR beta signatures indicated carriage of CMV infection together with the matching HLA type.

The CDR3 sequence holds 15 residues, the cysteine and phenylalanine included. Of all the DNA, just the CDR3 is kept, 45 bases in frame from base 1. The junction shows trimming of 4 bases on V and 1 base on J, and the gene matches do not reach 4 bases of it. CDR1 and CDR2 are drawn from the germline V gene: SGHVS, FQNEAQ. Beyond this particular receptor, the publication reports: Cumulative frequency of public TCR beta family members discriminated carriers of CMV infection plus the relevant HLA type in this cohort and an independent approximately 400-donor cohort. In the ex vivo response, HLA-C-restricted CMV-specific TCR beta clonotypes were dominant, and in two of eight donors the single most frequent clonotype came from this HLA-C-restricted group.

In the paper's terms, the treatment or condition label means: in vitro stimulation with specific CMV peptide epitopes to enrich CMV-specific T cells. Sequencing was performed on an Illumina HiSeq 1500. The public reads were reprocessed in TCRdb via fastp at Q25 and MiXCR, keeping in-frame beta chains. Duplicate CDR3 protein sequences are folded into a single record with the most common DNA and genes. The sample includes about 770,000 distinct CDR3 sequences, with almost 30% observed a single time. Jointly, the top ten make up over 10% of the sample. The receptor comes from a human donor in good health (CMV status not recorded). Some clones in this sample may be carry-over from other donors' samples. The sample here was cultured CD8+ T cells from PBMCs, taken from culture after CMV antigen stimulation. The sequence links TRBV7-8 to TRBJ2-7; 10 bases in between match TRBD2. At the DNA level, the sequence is TGTGCCAGCAGCTACATAGCGGGGGGTTCCTACGAGCAGTACTTC. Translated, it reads CASSYIAGGSYEQYF.